The clone carrying this TCR beta chain occurred many times. Its antigen is as yet unknown. These data come from a study of Graves' ophthalmopathy and Graves' hyperthyroidism. Whole-study findings and limits: Most thyroid clonotypes with frequency above 0.001 were detected in blood too.

The ends were cut back, 2 bases at V and 10 bases at J, with 18 bases in the middle. There are 16 residues in the CDR3. CDR1 and CDR2 from the germline V gene are MNHEY and SVGEGT. Clinicians made diagnoses from clinical symptoms, serum thyroxine, TRAb, thyroid ultrasound and orbital computed tomography. The starting material, 10 ml of fresh peripheral blood, provided the PBMCs. Researchers took RNA transcripts and amplified TCR beta CDR3 regions from them. Second-round multiplex PCR followed a first-round RT-PCR using HTBI primers. TCRdb independently ran MiXCR on the multiplex PCR reads; one entry per CDR3 protein. Among about 390,000 distinct CDR3 sequences listed, approximately 15% were seen once.

The sequencing sample was made of peripheral blood. This rearrangement joins TRBV6-2 or TRBV6-3 to TRBJ1-6, with D perhaps TRBD1 (5 bases). This TCR was recovered from a woman aged 18-30 years with stable Graves' hyperthyroidism. CDR3 protein: CASSYGKRQSGSPLHF. CDR3 DNA sequence: TGTGCCAGCAGTTACGGAAAGAGACAGTCGGGGTCACCCCTCCACTTT.